Presented here are 20 T cell receptor beta chains from one specimen sequenced in a study of control samples from healthy donors and cancer patients (TCRdb year 2020). The library was built by means of the immunoSEQ multiplex PCR assay. TCRdb carries this immuneACCESS record with in-frame sequences only. Its versions omit some clonotypes, under half of them owing to an unresolved V gene in the studies checked, with the rest unexplained. For this sample the table gives 50,000 or so clones, of which 88% were detected only once. Approximately 3.8% of the sample comes from the top ten. Material: blood. The receptors originated from a man aged 45-65 years in good health.

V and J are TRBV6-1 and TRBJ2-2, with 10 nucleotides matching TRBD1. V was pared by 2 bases and J by 5 bases, with 8 bases of the junction left unmatched. The germline V gene has CDR1 MNHNS and CDR2 SASEGT. This CDR3 has 17 amino acids. CDR3 nucleotide sequence: TGTGCCAGCAGTGAATCGGGACAGGGGCCGATTACCGGGGAGCTGTTTTTT. Protein product: CASSESGQGPITGELFF.

This chain connects TRBV18 to TRBJ2-5; D might be TRBD2 (6 bases). V lost 6 bases and J lost 3, with 14 bases in between. Germline CDR1 and CDR2: KGHSH and LQKENI. This CDR3 spans 14 amino acids. CDR3 region: CASSYGGPEETQYF. The CDR3 coding sequence is TGTGCCAGCTCCTACGGAGGGCCCGAAGAGACCCAGTACTTC.

The chain combines TRBV10-3 with TRBJ2-7; TRBD1 agrees at 7 bases. Germline V lookup: CDR1 ENHRY, CDR2 SYGVKD. V shed 0 bases, J shed 5 bases, and the junction held 7 bases outside the gene matches. This CDR3 has 15 amino acids. The CDR3 nucleotides are TGTGCCATCAGTGAGTCCCAGGGGACAGACAACGAGCAGTACTTC. Residues: CAISESQGTDNEQYF.

The gene calls are TRBV5-8 and TRBJ2-7; 9 bases are a match to TRBD1. J gave up 4 bases and V 2 bases, and 4 bases lay outside the gene matches. The CDR3 is made up of 14 amino acids. CDR1 and CDR2 (germline): SGHTS, YDEGEE. CDR3 DNA sequence: TGTGCCAGCAGCTTAGGGACAGGGAGATACGAGCAGTACTTC. Protein sequence: CASSLGTGRYEQYF.

V and J are TRBV27 and TRBJ2-2, with 11 positions matching TRBD2. In germline, CDR1 is MNHEY, CDR2 SMNVEV (reference sequence). This CDR3 is built from 20 residues. The ends lost 0 bases at V and 2 bases at J; junction bases unmatched: 11. The CDR3 nucleotides are TGTGCCAGCAGTTTATCGAGGGCCGGGACTAGCGGACCAAACACCGGGGAGCTGTTTTTT. Protein sequence: CASSLSRAGTSGPNTGELFF.

This clone appeared once. The chain uses TRBV27 and TRBJ1-1; D might be TRBD1 (5 bases). The CDR3 is 15 amino acids. V lost 7 bases and J 3 bases, leaving 18 bases between the germline ends. Germline V CDR1 and CDR2: MNHEY, SMNVEV (reference sequence). The CDR3 here is CASTLSRAGDTEAFF. The CDR3 nucleotides are TGTGCCAGCACCCTATCCAGGGCGGGGGACACTGAAGCTTTCTTT.

This clone was recorded only once. The CDR3, as DNA: TGTGCCAGCAGGACAGGGTTGAATGAGCAGTTCTTC. It translates to CASRTGLNEQFF. The rearrangement uses TRBV6-5 and TRBJ2-1, with TRBD1 matching over 7 bases. The V segment lost 6 bases and the J segment 7 bases; nucleotides outside the gene matches: 3. This CDR3 comprises 12 residues. Germline CDR1 and CDR2: MNHEY and SVGAGI.

This chain connects TRBV4-3 to TRBJ2-1, with D hard to call. Trimming took 1 base from V and 3 from J, leaving 4 bases between them. This CDR3 spans 13 amino acids. The V gene's germline CDR1 is LGHNA and CDR2 YSLEER. CDR3 nucleotides: TGCGCCAGCAGCCAAGTGGTCTACAATGAGCAGTTCTTC. This sequence encodes CASSQVVYNEQFF.

The chain has TRBV7-2 and TRBJ2-1, with 16 bases that match TRBD2. This CDR3 is built from 19 residues. Germline loops: CDR1 SGHTA, CDR2 FQGNSA. V trimming: 1 base; J trimming: 5 bases; junction bases outside the gene matches: 8. The CDR3 reads CASSLVTGTSGRGDNEQFF. The CDR3 DNA reads TGTGCCAGCAGCTTAGTAACCGGGACTAGCGGGAGGGGGGACAATGAGCAGTTCTTC.

The V and J genes are TRBV28 and TRBJ2-1; D tentatively reads TRBD1 or TRBD2 (6 bases each). The CDR3 has 12 residues. Per germline, CDR1 MDHEN and CDR2 SYDVKM. V was clipped by 8 bases and J by 10 bases, with 15 bases between them. The CDR3 sequence: CASLGGLTEQFF. CDR3 nucleotide sequence: TGTGCCAGCCTTGGGGGGCTAACAGAGCAGTTCTTC.

The chain uses TRBV28 and TRBJ1-2; maybe TRBD1 (6 bases). The germline CDR1 and CDR2 sequences are MDHEN and SYDVKM. V lost 7 bases and J lost 8, with 14 bases in between. The CDR3 loop spans 12 amino acids. The CDR3 DNA reads as TGTGCCAGCACCCTCGGGACATCAGGCTACACCTTC. Translated: CASTLGTSGYTF.

J is TRBJ2-2 and V is TRBV4-2; D possibly corresponds to TRBD2 (6 bases). Trimming removed 0 bases from V and 8 bases from J, with 16 bases in between. The CDR3 consists of 16 residues. Germline V lookup: CDR1 LGHNA, CDR2 YNFKEQ. In DNA form, the CDR3 reads TGTGCCAGCAGCCAAGATGGCGGGACCGCGCTTGGGGAGCTGTTTTTT. It specifies CASSQDGGTALGELFF.

As DNA, the CDR3 is TGCGCCAGCAGCCTGACAGGAGATCGATCCTACGAGCAGTACTTC. This sequence encodes CASSLTGDRSYEQYF. The rearrangement uses TRBV4-1 and TRBJ2-7, with a possible D match to TRBD1 (6 bases). The CDR3 contains 15 residues. CDR1 is MGHRA and CDR2 is YSYEKL in the germline V gene. Trimming left V 4 bases short and J 1 base short, with 14 bases between.

This clone is judged medium-sized. This chain joins TRBV5-1 and TRBJ2-1; 13 positions agree with TRBD2. This CDR3 is built from 17 residues. V lost 2 bases and J lost 5; bases outside the gene matches: 7. Per the germline V gene, CDR1 is SGHRS and CDR2 is YFSETQ. The CDR3 DNA follows: TGCGCCAGCAGCTTTTTCGGACTAGCGGGAGCGGACAATGAGCAGTTCTTC. Residues: CASSFFGLAGADNEQFF.

The chain joins TRBV28 to TRBJ1-2; perhaps TRBD1 as D (5 bases). The germline CDR1 and CDR2 sequences are MDHEN and SYDVKM. V was cut by 3 bases and J by 1 base, with 6 bases left in between. The CDR3 runs to 13 residues. As DNA, the CDR3 is TGTGCCAGCAGTTTTAGGGGTAACTATGGCTACACCTTC. Translating gives CASSFRGNYGYTF.

This clone occurred a few times. V and J are TRBV7-2 and TRBJ2-7; D may be TRBD2 (5 bases). The CDR3 sequence is 13 residues long. V lost 3 bases and J lost 3, with 9 bases in between. Per the germline V gene, CDR1 is SGHTA and CDR2 is FQGNSA. The CDR3 DNA reads as TGTGCCAGCAGCTTGGCGGGTAACTACGAGCAGTACTTC. This gives the protein CASSLAGNYEQYF.

The V and J genes are TRBV13 and TRBJ1-1; D is unclear. The CDR3 is 13 amino acids. Germline CDR1 is PRHDT and CDR2 is FYEKMQ (reference sequence). Trimming cost V 1 base and J 5 bases, with 8 bases left between them. CDR3 region: CASSLVGMTEAFF. DNA of the CDR3: TGTGCCAGCAGCTTAGTCGGTATGACTGAAGCTTTCTTT.

This clone occurred once. The rearrangement joins TRBV7-3 to TRBJ2-5, with D hard to call. This CDR3 region has 13 residues. The germline V gene encodes CDR1 SGHTA and CDR2 FQGTGA. V shed 5 bases and J shed 3 bases, with 10 bases lying between them. The CDR3 reads CASSLNREETQYF. The CDR3 nucleotides are TGTGCCAGCAGCCTAAACCGGGAAGAGACCCAGTACTTC. Complete variable domain (other parts from reference TRBV7-3 and TRBJ2-5): GAGVSQTPSNKVTEKGKYVELRCDPISGHTALYWYRQSLGQGPEFLIYFQGTGAADDSGLPNDRFFAVRPEGSVSTLKIQRTERGDSAVYLCASSLNREETQYFGPGTRLLVL.

The CDR3 sequence: CASSLAAGGTSGIRSTDTQYF. The CDR3 DNA reads as TGTGCCAGCAGCTTAGCGGCGGGCGGGACTAGCGGGATTCGGAGCACAGATACGCAGTATTTT. The V call is TRBV7-6, the J call TRBJ2-3, with 13 bases lining up with TRBD2. CDR1 and CDR2 from the germline V gene are SGHVS and FNYEAQ. This CDR3 spans 21 amino acids. After removal of 0 bases from V and 0 bases from J, the junction contained 12 bases not matched to a gene.

This chain links TRBV15 with TRBJ2-1, with 7 positions matching TRBD2. The germline V gene has CDR1 LNHNV and CDR2 YYDKDF (reference sequence). J was trimmed by 3 bases and V by 0 bases; bases with no gene match: 5. This CDR3 spans 16 amino acids. The CDR3 DNA sequence: TGTGCCACCAGCAGAGATGGCGGGAGACACTACAATGAGCAGTTCTTC. Amino acids: CATSRDGGRHYNEQFF.